These 15 T cell receptor beta chains were all obtained from the same sample, sequenced in a study of shared clonotypes between healthy human individuals (dated by TCRdb to 2018 to 2020). Receptor amplification or capture employed the immunoSEQ multiplex PCR assay. The table was pulled from immuneACCESS by TCRdb, which kept in-frame rearrangements only. Such tables lose some clones; where checked, under half of the loss comes from unresolved V genes, and the rest has no known cause. The sample table records more than 400,000 clones; 70% to 80% of these occur just once. The ten largest clones represent 12% of the sample. The specimen sequenced was PBMCs. The receptors here all came from a woman between 35 and 50 years old in good health. Some clones in this sample may be carry-over from other donors' samples.

This chain uses TRBV11-2 with TRBJ2-6; TRBD2 matches at 8 bases. V lost 3 bases, J lost 1 base, and 2 bases stayed unmatched. Germline V gene lookup returns CDR1 SGHAT and CDR2 FQNNGV. CDR3 length: 16 residues. CDR3 protein: CASSFGGASGANVLTF. CDR3 bases: TGTGCCAGCAGCTTCGGGGGGGCTTCTGGGGCCAACGTCCTGACTTTC.

The chain employs TRBV7-6 and TRBJ1-4; no definite D call. V lost 5 bases, J lost 0 bases, and 10 bases lay in between. The germline V gene has CDR1 SGHVS and CDR2 FNYEAQ. This CDR3 contains 15 residues. CDR3 sequence (DNA): TGTGCCAGCAGCCCCCAGGCTGCAACTAATGAAAAACTGTTTTTT. Amino acid sequence: CASSPQAATNEKLFF.

This chain links TRBV2 with TRBJ2-5, with TRBD2 matching over 9 bases. Germline V gene lookup returns CDR1 SNHLY and CDR2 FYNNEI. CDR3 length equals 15 residues. Trimming removed 5 bases from V and 2 bases from J; junction bases left unmatched: 6. The CDR3 loop is CASSPTGLAQETQYF. The CDR3 DNA follows: TGTGCCAGCAGTCCCACGGGACTAGCACAAGAGACCCAGTACTTC.

The genes are TRBV19 and TRBJ2-1; D unresolved. The CDR3 runs 16 residues. Per germline, CDR1 LNHDA and CDR2 SQIVND (reference sequence). The V and J ends lost 7 bases and 0 bases respectively, with 16 bases between them. CDR3 nucleotide sequence: TGTGCCAGTACCCTCTCGAGCGCGAGCTCCTACAATGAGCAGTTCTTC. Its protein product is CASTLSSASSYNEQFF.

In the case of this clone: Compared with germline, one end of the junction differs, possibly owing to a read error. The same CDR3 can be traced to other DNA sequences in this sample. V gene TRBV30 combines with J gene TRBJ1-5, with D tentatively TRBD1 (6 bases). This CDR3 spans 13 amino acids. Looked up from germline, CDR1 is GTSNPN and CDR2 is SVGIG (reference sequence). This CDR3 is CAWSNGGNQPQHF. In nucleotides, the CDR3 is TGTGCCTGGAGCAACGGGGGCAATCAGCCCCAGCATTTC.

This clone was counted many times. The same CDR3 can be traced to other DNA sequences in this sample. The chain combines TRBV6-5 with TRBJ1-1, with D unclear. CDR1 and CDR2 from the germline V gene are MNHEY and SVGAGI. The CDR3 runs to 16 residues. Trimming took off 0 bases at V and 5 bases at J, with 16 bases between the two ends. The chain's CDR3 is CASSYSIGVAGTEAFF. CDR3 DNA sequence: TGTGCCAGCAGTTACTCGATTGGGGTAGCGGGGACTGAAGCTTTCTTT.

The chain joins TRBV10-3 to TRBJ1-5; D not certain. This CDR3 has 14 residues. V was clipped by 2 bases and J by 2 bases, with 7 bases between them. Germline CDR1 is ENHRY and CDR2 is SYGVKD. The CDR3 reads CAISENGGNQPQHF. CDR3 nucleotide sequence: TGTGCCATCAGTGAGAATGGGGGCAATCAGCCCCAGCATTTT.

V and J are TRBV7-7 and TRBJ2-2, with a possible D match to TRBD2 (6 bases). Germline loops: CDR1 SSHAT, CDR2 FNYEAQ (reference sequence). The CDR3 loop spans 12 amino acids. V was cut by 10 bases and J by 6 bases, with 12 bases left in between. The CDR3 loop reads CATRREAGELFF. Here the CDR3 DNA reads TGTGCCACGCGGAGGGAGGCCGGGGAGCTGTTTTTT.

This clone was recorded a few times. The CDR3 loop is CASREGLNQPQHF. In DNA, the CDR3 is TGTGCCAGCAGGGAAGGTCTCAATCAGCCCCAGCATTTT. The V and J genes are TRBV28 and TRBJ1-5; D not certain. This CDR3 region has 13 residues. Germline-derived CDR1 and CDR2 are MDHEN and SYDVKM. Between the trimmed V and J ends, which lost 6 bases and 3 bases, there was a span of 9 bases.

Remarks on this clone: Other DNA sequences from this sample encode an identical CDR3 as well. Here the CDR3 DNA reads TGTGCCAGCAGCTTAAGCGGGACAAGCACAGATACGCAGTATTTT. Protein: CASSLSGTSTDTQYF. The rearrangement uses TRBV7-3 and TRBJ2-3; D assignment may be TRBD1 or TRBD2 (6 bases each). Trimming removed 1 base at V and 0 bases at J, with 8 bases between. In germline, CDR1 is SGHTA, CDR2 FQGTGA. The CDR3 has 15 amino acids.

This chain links TRBV6-5 with TRBJ2-7; TRBD2 is a possible D gene (6 bases). V was trimmed by 5 bases and J by 3 bases, leaving 14 bases between them. This CDR3 spans 14 amino acids. CDR1 and CDR2 (germline): MNHEY, SVGAGI. The DNA of the CDR3 is TGTGCCAGCAGTCCACGGGAGATTGGCTACGAGCAGTACTTC. Its protein product is CASSPREIGYEQYF.

On this clone: The same CDR3 also results from other DNA sequences found in this sample. This chain connects TRBV18 to TRBJ2-2, with D unclear. The germline CDR1 and CDR2 sequences are KGHSH and LQKENI. Trimming removed 0 bases at V and 1 base at J, with 3 bases between. This CDR3 is built from 14 residues. CDR3 sequence: CASSPPGNTGELFF. Here the CDR3 DNA reads TGTGCCAGCTCACCACCAGGGAACACCGGGGAGCTGTTTTTT.

This clone has only a few counts. The J gene is TRBJ2-1, the V gene TRBV7-3; TRBD2 is a possible D gene (5 bases). Germline-derived CDR1 and CDR2 are SGHTA and FQGTGA. The V end was cut by 1 base, the J end by 0 bases, with 13 bases between. The CDR3 is 17 amino acids. The CDR3 loop reads CASSLKYDGNSYNEQFF. CDR3 DNA sequence: TGTGCCAGCAGCTTAAAGTACGACGGGAACTCCTACAATGAGCAGTTCTTC.

This clone was detected a few times. This CDR3 is CASSGSRLNQPQHF. In nucleotides, the CDR3 is TGTGCCAGCAGTGGGTCCAGACTCAATCAGCCCCAGCATTTT. The V call is TRBV2, the J call TRBJ1-5; D unresolved. Trimming pared 4 bases from V and 3 bases from J, leaving 10 bases between. Germline CDR1 and CDR2: SNHLY and FYNNEI. The CDR3 sequence is 14 residues long.

This clone has only one observation. The chain couples TRBV7-2 to TRBJ1-3; D gene uncertain. With 8 bases removed from V and 0 bases from J, the gap between germline ends came to 14 bases. Germline V lookup: CDR1 SGHTA, CDR2 FQGNSA. The CDR3 length is 15 residues. CDR3 DNA: TGTGCCAGCGCCCCAGCCGCGGTCTCTGGAAACACCATATATTTT. Protein: CASAPAAVSGNTIYF.